This TCR beta chain was recovered during a study of long-term antiretroviral therapy in people with HIV. Germline assignment: CDR1 SNHLY and CDR2 FYNNEI. Trimming left V 8 bases short and J 15 bases short, with 18 bases between. The CDR3 contains 11 residues. The content of samples before DNA extraction was roughly 0.95-11 million cryopreserved PBMC. This clone was seen just once. Its antigen is undetermined. Runs used v3.0 of the immunoSEQ assay and were done at survey level. This table comes from immunoSEQ multiplex PCR, and its TCRdb copy is limited to in-frame clones, with some not included. The sample contains roughly 20,000 clones, more than 80% of which appear only once. The study, taken as a whole, reports: ART was followed by higher diversity that remained below transplant donor controls. CDR3 lengths in HIV samples spanned a narrower range than controls.

Sequenced material: unsorted PBMCs, taken 0.2 years after starting antiretroviral therapy. This sequence originates from a woman aged 35 to 49 with HIV. The chain carries TRBV2 and TRBJ2-3; D is undetermined. CDR3 amino acids: CASGRATYYYF. CDR3 sequence (DNA): TGTGCCAGCGGCCGGGCCACTTACTATTATTTT. The full variable domain, in which reference TRBV2 and TRBJ2-3 provide the parts outside the CDR3, is EPEVTQTPSHQVTQMGQEVILRCVPISNHLYFYWYRQILGQKVEFLVSFYNNEISEKSEIFDDQFSVERPDGSNFTLKIRSTKLEDSAMYFCASGRATYYYFGPGTRLTVL.